This T cell receptor beta chain came from a study of cytotoxic CD8 clonotypes in ibrutinib-treated CLL. Study context: The response samples were taken once patients had been treated for a median of around eleven months, range 6 to 36. Mean yields were approximately 260,000 productive templates and over 85,000 productive rearrangements per sample.

The targeted sequencing depth was 1 in 200,000 to 1 in 1 million T cells. The method was immunoSEQ multiplex PCR; TCRdb's version includes in-frame clones alone and lacks a portion of them. The sample lists 110,000 or so clones; 58% were seen once. This CDR3 is 15 amino acids long. Germline loops: CDR1 MNHEY, CDR2 SVGAGI. Trimming left V 4 bases short and J 3 bases short, with 10 bases between. The receptor was isolated from a human donor with chronic lymphocytic leukemia. The chain couples TRBV6-5 to TRBJ1-6; D remains unclear. The specimen comprised PBMCs, sampled after 24 months of ibrutinib treatment. CDR3 in amino acids: CASSSQKGYNSPLHF. The CDR3 region has the DNA TGTGCCAGCAGTTCCCAGAAGGGCTATAATTCACCCCTCCACTTT.